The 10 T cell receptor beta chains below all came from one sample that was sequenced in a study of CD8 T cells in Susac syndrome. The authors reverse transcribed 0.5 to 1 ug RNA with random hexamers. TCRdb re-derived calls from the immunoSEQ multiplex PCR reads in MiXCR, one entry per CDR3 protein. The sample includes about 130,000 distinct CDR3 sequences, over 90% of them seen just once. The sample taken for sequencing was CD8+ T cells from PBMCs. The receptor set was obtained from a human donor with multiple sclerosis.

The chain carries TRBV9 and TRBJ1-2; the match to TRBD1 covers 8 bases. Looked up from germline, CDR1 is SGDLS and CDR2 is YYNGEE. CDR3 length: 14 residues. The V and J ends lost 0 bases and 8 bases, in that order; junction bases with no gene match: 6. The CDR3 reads CASSVGSRGQGYTF. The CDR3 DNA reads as TGTGCCAGCAGCGTAGGAAGCAGGGGGCAAGGCTACACCTTC.

CDR3 sequence reads: CSVEGGDSGNTIYF. Written as DNA, the CDR3 is TGCAGCGTTGAAGGGGGCGACTCTGGAAACACCATATATTTT. The chain combines TRBV29-1 with TRBJ1-3; possibly TRBD1 for D (5 bases). This CDR3 comprises 14 residues. The germline V and J ends were trimmed by 1 base and 0 bases, with 7 bases remaining between them. CDR1 SQVTM and CDR2 ANQGSEA come from the germline V gene.

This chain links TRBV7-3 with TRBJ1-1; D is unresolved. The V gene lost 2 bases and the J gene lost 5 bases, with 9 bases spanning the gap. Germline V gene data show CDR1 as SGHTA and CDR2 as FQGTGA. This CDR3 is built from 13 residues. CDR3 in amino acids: CASSLGLWTEAFF. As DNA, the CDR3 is TGTGCCAGCAGCTTAGGACTTTGGACTGAAGCTTTCTTT.

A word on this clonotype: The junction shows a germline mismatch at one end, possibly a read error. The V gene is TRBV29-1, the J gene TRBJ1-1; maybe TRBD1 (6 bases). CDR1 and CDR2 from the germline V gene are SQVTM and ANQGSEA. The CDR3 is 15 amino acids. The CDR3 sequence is CSVEDPGFRGPEVFF. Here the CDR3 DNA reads TGCAGCGTTGAAGATCCGGGCTTCAGGGGACCTGAAGTTTTCTTT.

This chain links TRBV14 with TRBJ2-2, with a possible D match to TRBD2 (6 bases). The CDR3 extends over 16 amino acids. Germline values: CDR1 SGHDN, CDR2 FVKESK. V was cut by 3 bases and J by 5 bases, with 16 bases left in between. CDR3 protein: CASSQGLGGPTGELFF. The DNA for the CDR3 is TGTGCCAGCAGCCAGGGACTGGGGGGACCGACCGGGGAGCTGTTTTTT.

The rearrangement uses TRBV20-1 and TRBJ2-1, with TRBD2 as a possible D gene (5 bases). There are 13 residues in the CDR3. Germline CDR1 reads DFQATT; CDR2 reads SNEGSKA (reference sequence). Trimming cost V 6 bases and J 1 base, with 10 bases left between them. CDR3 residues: CSAGGGSYNEQFF. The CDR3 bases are TGCAGTGCGGGCGGAGGTTCCTACAATGAGCAGTTCTTC.

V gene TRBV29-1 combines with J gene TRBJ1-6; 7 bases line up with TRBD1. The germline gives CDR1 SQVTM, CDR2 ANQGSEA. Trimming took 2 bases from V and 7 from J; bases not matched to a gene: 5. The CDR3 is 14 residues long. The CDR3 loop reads CSVEYGRGNSPLHF. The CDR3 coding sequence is TGCAGCGTTGAATATGGCAGGGGGAATTCACCCCTCCACTTT.

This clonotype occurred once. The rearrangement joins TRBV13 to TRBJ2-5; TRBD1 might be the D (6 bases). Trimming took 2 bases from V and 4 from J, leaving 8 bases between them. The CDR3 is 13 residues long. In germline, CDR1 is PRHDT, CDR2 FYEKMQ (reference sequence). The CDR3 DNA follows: TGTGCCAGCAGCTTATGGGGGCGAGAGACCCAGTACTTC. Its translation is CASSLWGRETQYF.

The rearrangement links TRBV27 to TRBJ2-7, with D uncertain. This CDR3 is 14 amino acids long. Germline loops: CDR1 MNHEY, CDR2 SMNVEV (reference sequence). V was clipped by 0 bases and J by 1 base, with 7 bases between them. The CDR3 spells CASSLSKGSYEQYV. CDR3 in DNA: TGTGCCAGCAGTTTATCGAAGGGATCCTACGAGCAGTACGTC.

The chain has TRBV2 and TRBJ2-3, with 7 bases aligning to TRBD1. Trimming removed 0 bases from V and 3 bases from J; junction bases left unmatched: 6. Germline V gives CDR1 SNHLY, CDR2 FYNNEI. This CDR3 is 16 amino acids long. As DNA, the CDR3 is TGTGCCAGCAGTGAAGCTGACAGGGAGATAACAGATACGCAGTATTTT. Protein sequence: CASSEADREITDTQYF. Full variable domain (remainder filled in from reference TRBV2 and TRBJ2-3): EPEVTQTPSHQVTQMGQEVILRCVPISNHLYFYWYRQILGQKVEFLVSFYNNEISEKSEIFDDQFSVERPDGSNFTLKIRSTKLEDSAMYFCASSEADREITDTQYFGPGTRLTVL.